What follows are 32 T cell receptor beta chains derived from one specimen sequenced in a study of cytomegalovirus exposure and HLA in healthy donors. It was with 60 Vbeta and 13 Jbeta primers that the PCR ran. The protocol was immunoSEQ multiplex PCR, while the TCRdb copy is restricted to in-frame clones and leaves out a portion. The sample shows more than 200,000 clones, approximately 80% of them seen only once. Specimen: PBMCs. The receptors here all came from a man aged 40-49 years in good health and CMV-seronegative.

The J gene is TRBJ2-3, the V gene TRBV7-3; maybe TRBD2 (6 bases). This CDR3 is built from 15 residues. V was clipped by 0 bases and J by 6 bases, with 13 bases between them. Germline V gene sequence: CDR1 SGHTA, CDR2 FQGTGA. CDR3: CASSLTSGLGDTQYF. DNA for the CDR3: TGTGCCAGCAGCTTAACTAGCGGCCTCGGGGATACGCAGTATTTT.

The chain combines TRBV2 with TRBJ2-1, with 9 bases that match TRBD2. The CDR3 runs 14 residues. Per the germline V gene, CDR1 is SNHLY and CDR2 is FYNNEI. This CDR3 is CASFQGGGANEQFF. The CDR3 nucleotides read TGTGCGAGCTTTCAGGGCGGGGGGGCCAATGAGCAGTTCTTC.

The chain employs TRBV14 and TRBJ2-7; D remains ambiguous. Looked up from germline, CDR1 is SGHDN and CDR2 is FVKESK. The CDR3 spans 13 residues. The V gene lost 0 bases and the J gene lost 2 bases, with 5 bases spanning the gap. The DNA for the CDR3 is TGTGCCAGCAGCCAAGACCCAGCCTACGAGCAGTACTTC. Its translation is CASSQDPAYEQYF.

V and J are TRBV10-2 and TRBJ2-3; 13 bases fit TRBD2. V gave up 5 bases and J gave up 4 bases; unmatched junction bases: 3. This CDR3 region has 15 residues. CDR1 is WSHSY and CDR2 is SAAADI in the germline V gene. The CDR3: CASSWTSGSSDTQYF. CDR3 sequence (DNA): TGCGCCAGCAGTTGGACTAGCGGGAGCTCAGATACGCAGTATTTT.

A few counts support this clone. The gene calls are TRBV27 and TRBJ2-7; TRBD2 matches at 7 bases. J lost 2 bases, V lost 3 bases, and 7 bases had no gene match. The CDR3 consists of 15 residues. Looked up from germline, CDR1 is MNHEY and CDR2 is SMNVEV (reference sequence). CDR3 DNA: TGTGCCAGCAGTTTTAGACTAGCCGATACCTACGAGCAGTACTTC. It is translated as CASSFRLADTYEQYF.

This clone was counted a single time. V usage is TRBV6-5 and J usage is TRBJ2-3, with 8 bases matching TRBD1. The CDR3 loop spans 15 amino acids. The germline V gene encodes CDR1 MNHEY and CDR2 SVGAGI. Trimming at V came to 7 bases and at J to 4 bases, leaving 10 bases not matched to a gene. CDR3 bases: TGTGCCAGCAACCCCGGACAGGGACTCTCAGATACGCAGTATTTT. Amino acids: CASNPGQGLSDTQYF.

This clone was observed a single time. The V gene is TRBV5-8, the J gene TRBJ2-1, with D perhaps matching TRBD1 (7 bases). Germline CDR1 and CDR2: SGHTS and YDEGEE. CDR3 length: 14 amino acids. V shed 4 bases and J shed 3 bases, with 11 bases lying between them. The CDR3 DNA reads TGTGCCAGCAGCCGGGGGACAGACTACAATGAGCAGTTCTTC. Its protein product is CASSRGTDYNEQFF.

This clone was observed a few times. The chain recombines TRBV5-6 with TRBJ1-5, with 8 bases matching TRBD1. Germline lookup yields CDR1 SGHDT and CDR2 YYEEEE. The V gene end was trimmed by 0 bases and the J gene end by 6 bases; junction bases not matched to a gene: 8. The CDR3 totals 16 residues. CDR3 amino acids: CASSLAFGQGGQPQHF. CDR3 bases: TGTGCCAGCAGCTTGGCCTTCGGACAGGGCGGTCAGCCCCAGCATTTT. Combining the CDR3 with reference TRBV5-6 and TRBJ1-5 gives the whole variable domain DAGVTQSPTHLIKTRGQQVTLRCSPKSGHDTVSWYQQALGQGPQFIFQYYEEEERQRGNFPDRFSGHQFPNYSSELNVNALLLGDSALYLCASSLAFGQGGQPQHFGDGTRLSIL.

The chain couples TRBV4-3 to TRBJ1-2; 11 bases match TRBD1. The CDR3 contains 13 residues. V dropped 5 bases and J dropped 8; count of bases not matched to a gene: 4. Germline V gene lookup returns CDR1 LGHNA and CDR2 YSLEER. CDR3 sequence: CASSFGQGAGYTF. The CDR3 DNA follows: TGCGCCAGCAGCTTCGGACAGGGGGCAGGCTACACCTTC.

The chain has TRBV2 and TRBJ1-2, with D unclear. CDR3 length equals 13 residues. Per germline, CDR1 SNHLY and CDR2 FYNNEI. Trimming shortened V by 5 bases and J by 7 bases, and 14 bases separated the two germline ends. The CDR3 here is CASSLPPGSGYTF. Written as DNA, the CDR3 is TGTGCCAGCAGTCTGCCCCCGGGAAGTGGCTACACCTTC. Variable domain in full (rest from reference TRBV2 and TRBJ1-2): EPEVTQTPSHQVTQMGQEVILRCVPISNHLYFYWYRQILGQKVEFLVSFYNNEISEKSEIFDDQFSVERPDGSNFTLKIRSTKLEDSAMYFCASSLPPGSGYTFGSGTRLTVV.

This chain links TRBV5-1 with TRBJ1-2, with D maybe TRBD1 (6 bases). The CDR3 has 13 residues. V was clipped by 4 bases and J by 1 base, with 8 bases between them. Germline CDR1 reads SGHRS; CDR2 reads YFSETQ. The CDR3: CASSGDINYGYTF. The CDR3 region has the DNA TGCGCCAGCAGCGGGGACATTAACTATGGCTACACCTTC.

The chain links TRBV5-1 to TRBJ1-1; TRBD1 matches at 12 bases. The CDR3 extends over 15 amino acids. The germline gives CDR1 SGHRS, CDR2 YFSETQ. V lost 4 bases to trimming and J lost 4 bases; unmatched junction nucleotides: 5. CDR3 sequence (DNA): TGCGCCAGCAGCCAACGGGACAGGGGGCTCACTGAAGCTTTCTTT. As protein: CASSQRDRGLTEAFF.

This chain links TRBV11-1 with TRBJ2-7, with D perhaps matching TRBD2 (6 bases). CDR1 is SGHAT, CDR2 FQDESV, per germline (reference sequence). With 1 base removed from V and 6 bases from J, the gap between germline ends came to 22 bases. The CDR3 length is 17 residues. CDR3 region: CASSLVSSIGGKVEQYF. CDR3 sequence (DNA): TGTGCCAGCAGCTTAGTGTCGAGTATCGGGGGAAAGGTCGAGCAGTACTTC.

A few counts support this clone. The V and J genes are TRBV2 and TRBJ1-6; 9 positions match TRBD1. There are 17 residues in the CDR3. The J segment lost 9 bases and the V segment lost 6 bases, leaving 15 bases of the junction unmatched. Germline lookup yields CDR1 SNHLY and CDR2 FYNNEI. CDR3 region: CASSNLQGAGVVSPLHF. CDR3 DNA: TGTGCCAGCAGCAATCTACAGGGGGCGGGGGTGGTTTCACCCCTCCACTTT.

The V call is TRBV5-1, the J call TRBJ1-3; a weak D match, TRBD1 (6 bases). The germline V and J ends were trimmed by 4 bases and 2 bases, with 13 bases remaining between them. The CDR3 contains 15 residues. Germline V gives CDR1 SGHRS, CDR2 YFSETQ. CDR3 sequence (DNA): TGCGCCAGCAGCGATCAGGGACACCCTGGAAACACCATATATTTT. Residues: CASSDQGHPGNTIYF.

The V and J genes are TRBV30 and TRBJ1-5; D may be TRBD1 (5 bases). Trimming took off 5 bases at V and 0 bases at J, with 11 bases between the two ends. The CDR3 loop spans 14 amino acids. Germline V CDR1 and CDR2: GTSNPN, SVGIG (reference sequence). The DNA for the CDR3 is TGTGCCTGGGGGTTAGGGGTTAGCAATCAGCCCCAGCATTTT. Translating it yields CAWGLGVSNQPQHF.

Details on this clone: Distinct nucleotide sequences in the sample also encode this CDR3. The V and J genes are TRBV19 and TRBJ1-2; 9 bases are a match to TRBD1. V dropped 0 bases and J dropped 4; count of bases not matched to a gene: 3. CDR1 is LNHDA and CDR2 is SQIVND in the germline V gene (reference sequence). This CDR3 comprises 15 residues. The CDR3 DNA reads as TGTGCCAGTAGTATAGACCCGACAGGGGGCTATGGCTACACCTTC. Protein sequence: CASSIDPTGGYGYTF.

J is TRBJ2-7 and V is TRBV4-2; 12 nucleotides match TRBD1. There are 19 residues in the CDR3. V was pared by 3 bases and J by 4 bases, with 16 bases of the junction left unmatched. Germline V gene sequence: CDR1 LGHNA, CDR2 YNFKEQ. DNA of the CDR3: TGTGCCAGCAGCCACGGGACAGGGGGCCAGACTACCTATAATTACGAGCAGTACTTC. It yields the protein CASSHGTGGQTTYNYEQYF.

This chain uses TRBV5-1 with TRBJ1-2; no firm D call. The CDR3 has 15 amino acids. Germline CDR1 and CDR2: SGHRS and YFSETQ. Trimming removed 0 bases from V and 3 bases from J, with 12 bases in between. Written as DNA, the CDR3 is TGCGCCAGCAGCTTGGTCCCGGGGATTGACTATGGCTACACCTTC. Amino acids: CASSLVPGIDYGYTF.

The chain combines TRBV5-4 with TRBJ2-1; 12 bases align to TRBD2. This CDR3 region has 15 residues. CDR1 and CDR2 (germline): SGHNT, YYREEE (reference sequence). J was trimmed by 5 bases and V by 0 bases; bases with no gene match: 0. The CDR3 loop reads CASSLASGRDNEQFF. The CDR3 DNA reads TGTGCCAGCAGCTTGGCTAGCGGGAGGGACAATGAGCAGTTCTTC.

In nucleotides, the CDR3 is TGTGCCAGCAGTTCCCTCGGCCAGAAGAGGTTCGGGGAGCTGTTTTTT. Protein: CASSSLGQKRFGELFF. The chain recombines TRBV6-5 with TRBJ2-2, with no clear D. This CDR3 spans 16 amino acids. The V and J ends lost 4 bases and 7 bases respectively, with 19 bases between them. The germline V gene has CDR1 MNHEY and CDR2 SVGAGI.

The chain uses TRBV7-9 and TRBJ2-7; 9 bases agree with TRBD1. This CDR3 contains 14 residues. CDR1 and CDR2 (germline): SEHNR, FQNEAQ (reference sequence). Germline trimming cut 3 bases from V and 7 bases from J; bases unmatched to any gene: 7. CDR3 nucleotide sequence: TGTGCCAGCAGCTTTGAGACAGGGGGTTGGGAGCAGTACTTC. This sequence encodes CASSFETGGWEQYF. Looking up the rest from reference TRBV7-9 and TRBJ2-7 gives the full variable domain: DTGVSQNPRHKITKRGQNVTFRCDPISEHNRLYWYRQTLGQGPEFLTYFQNEAQLEKSRLLSDRFSAERPKGSFSTLEIQRTEQGDSAMYLCASSFETGGWEQYFGPGTRLTVT.

CDR3 amino acids: CASSIRVNQPQHF. The CDR3 region has the DNA TGTGCCAGTAGTATCCGGGTCAATCAGCCCCAGCATTTT. The genes are TRBV19 and TRBJ1-5; no clear D. This CDR3 is built from 13 residues. The V gene's germline CDR1 is LNHDA and CDR2 SQIVND (reference sequence). Trimming took off 3 bases at V and 3 bases at J, with 6 bases between the two ends.

Regarding this clone: One end of the junction varies from germline; a read error may be responsible. The chain uses TRBV7-9 and TRBJ2-7; perhaps TRBD1 as D (6 bases). CDR3 length: 12 amino acids. The V gene's germline CDR1 is SEHNR and CDR2 FQNEAQ (reference sequence). The CDR3 nucleotides are TGTTCCAGCAGCAGGGACAACTACGAGCAGTACTTC. Translating it yields CSSSRDNYEQYF.

The gene calls are TRBV18 and TRBJ1-5, with D perhaps TRBD1 (5 bases). The CDR3 extends over 13 amino acids. Germline assignment: CDR1 KGHSH and CDR2 LQKENI. Trimming took off 8 bases at V and 2 bases at J, with 10 bases between the two ends. CDR3 sequence reads: CASTDSGNQPQHF. DNA for the CDR3: TGTGCCAGCACCGACAGTGGCAATCAGCCCCAGCATTTT.

The V call is TRBV7-2, the J call TRBJ1-3, with D possibly TRBD1 on 5 matching bases. The V and J ends lost 1 base and 7 bases respectively, with 8 bases between them. CDR3 length: 13 residues. Germline values: CDR1 SGHTA, CDR2 FQGNSA. CDR3 nucleotides: TGTGCCAGCAGCTTAGGGGGCGGTAACACCATATATTTT. It is translated as CASSLGGGNTIYF.

This chain joins TRBV9 and TRBJ2-5, with 10 bases that match TRBD2. Germline V gene sequence: CDR1 SGDLS, CDR2 YYNGEE. CDR3 size: 19 residues. The J segment lost 1 base and the V segment lost 0 bases, leaving 12 bases of the junction unmatched. This CDR3 reads CASSVGGTSARTFQETQYF. The CDR3 coding sequence is TGTGCCAGCAGCGTAGGAGGGACTAGCGCCCGTACCTTCCAAGAGACCCAGTACTTC.

This chain connects TRBV4-1 to TRBJ2-2; D gene uncertain. V dropped 0 bases and J dropped 6 bases, with 11 bases sitting between them. Germline V gene data show CDR1 as MGHRA and CDR2 as YSYEKL. CDR3 size: 15 residues. CDR3: CASSQDVGFAGELFF. The CDR3 coding sequence is TGCGCCAGCAGCCAAGACGTGGGCTTCGCCGGGGAGCTGTTTTTT.

The chain carries TRBV7-6 and TRBJ2-3, with a tentative D call TRBD2 (6 bases). Trimming shortened V by 1 base and J by 3 bases, and 11 bases separated the two germline ends. This CDR3 comprises 15 residues. Germline lookup yields CDR1 SGHVS and CDR2 FNYEAQ. The CDR3 bases are TGTGCCAGCAGCTTAGATGGGGGGAAAACAGATACGCAGTATTTT. Translating gives CASSLDGGKTDTQYF. Supplemented by reference TRBV7-6 and TRBJ2-3, the full variable domain reads GAGVSQSPRYKVTKRGQDVALRCDPISGHVSLYWYRQALGQGPEFLTYFNYEAQQDKSGLPNDRFSAERPEGSISTLTIQRTEQRDSAMYRCASSLDGGKTDTQYFGPGTRLTVL.

This clone was observed a few times. The genes are TRBV2 and TRBJ2-1; 8 bases are a match to TRBD2. CDR1 is SNHLY and CDR2 is FYNNEI in the germline V gene. The CDR3 extends over 15 amino acids. V was pared by 4 bases and J by 3 bases, with 5 bases of the junction left unmatched. For the CDR3, the DNA is TGTGCCAGCAGTGCCCTAGCGGGCGTCTACAATGAGCAGTTCTTC. Amino acids: CASSALAGVYNEQFF.

This chain joins TRBV5-6 and TRBJ1-4; D perhaps matches TRBD1 (6 bases). From germline, CDR1 is SGHDT and CDR2 YYEEEE. The CDR3 runs to 16 residues. Trimming took 0 bases from V and 8 from J, leaving 17 bases between them. In nucleotides, the CDR3 is TGTGCCAGCAGCTTGGCCGGGGCTACTCAGGGGGAAAAACTGTTTTTT. Translation: CASSLAGATQGEKLFF.

The chain uses TRBV6-1 and TRBJ2-4; the match to TRBD1 covers 9 bases. CDR1 is MNHNS and CDR2 is SASEGT in the germline V gene. V shed 4 bases, J shed 9 bases, and the junction held 7 bases outside the gene matches. The CDR3 is made up of 14 amino acids. The CDR3 nucleotides read TGTGCCAGCAGTGCCCGACAGGGGGTAGGCATTCAGTACTTC. Translating it yields CASSARQGVGIQYF.